What follows are 25 T cell receptor beta chains derived from one specimen sequenced in a study of blood T cell repertoires in COVID-19. Measured with immunoSEQ multiplex PCR; TCRdb has only the in-frame clones, and not every one. The sample holds 130,000 or so clones; around 89% are singletons and the top ten take 9% to 12%. Source material: peripheral blood. The receptors were gathered from a man between 50 and 59 years old with acute or convalescent COVID-19.

This clone appeared a single time. The gene calls are TRBV7-8 and TRBJ1-1; D not resolved. The germline gives CDR1 SGHVS, CDR2 FQNEAQ. The CDR3 is 14 residues long. The ends were cut back, 2 bases at V and 0 bases at J, with 7 bases in the middle. CDR3 sequence (DNA): TGTGCCAGCAGCTTAAATTCAGTGAACACTGAAGCTTTCTTT. It codes for CASSLNSVNTEAFF.

The chain combines TRBV29-1 with TRBJ1-2; D unclear. Germline values: CDR1 SQVTM, CDR2 ANQGSEA. V was shortened by 6 bases and J by 5 bases, with 19 bases between the two germline ends. The CDR3 consists of 14 residues. This chain's CDR3 is CSVVRVERGYGYTF. The CDR3 DNA follows: TGCAGCGTGGTGCGGGTAGAAAGAGGGTATGGCTACACCTTC.

This chain connects TRBV19 to TRBJ1-2; perhaps TRBD1 as D (5 bases). Germline lookup yields CDR1 LNHDA and CDR2 SQIVND (reference sequence). V lost 5 bases, J lost 5 bases, and 15 bases lay in between. The CDR3 consists of 14 residues. The CDR3 DNA follows: TGTGCCAGTAGTGCTTTACCCCGGGGGTATGGCTACACCTTC. Translating it yields CASSALPRGYGYTF.

This clone was seen a handful of times. The chain links TRBV19 to TRBJ1-5; unclear D gene. This CDR3 is built from 16 residues. Germline assignment: CDR1 LNHDA and CDR2 SQIVND (reference sequence). V lost 5 bases, J lost 5 bases, and 19 bases lay in between. The CDR3 coding sequence is TGTGCCAGTAGTGATGAGAACAGTGGGCACTATCAGCCCCAGCATTTT. Protein product: CASSDENSGHYQPQHF.

V is TRBV7-2 and J is TRBJ1-1; D gene ambiguous. V lost 4 bases and J 4 bases, leaving 10 bases between the germline ends. The length of the CDR3 is 13 residues. The germline CDR1 and CDR2 sequences are SGHTA and FQGNSA. CDR3 sequence reads: CASSSLSGTEAFF. The CDR3 nucleotides are TGTGCCAGCAGCTCTCTAAGCGGCACTGAAGCTTTCTTT.

The V and J genes are TRBV28 and TRBJ2-5; 7 positions agree with TRBD2. Per germline, CDR1 MDHEN and CDR2 SYDVKM. V was pared by 3 bases and J by 7 bases, with 5 bases of the junction left unmatched. The CDR3 contains 13 residues. CDR3 amino acids: CASSFRGRGTQYF. As DNA, the CDR3 is TGTGCCAGCAGTTTTCGTGGGAGGGGGACCCAGTACTTC. The variable domain in full, completed from reference TRBV28 and TRBJ2-5, reads DVKVTQSSRYLVKRTGEKVFLECVQDMDHENMFWYRQDPGLGLRLIYFSYDVKMKEKGDIPEGYSVSREKKERFSLILESASTNQTSMYLCASSFRGRGTQYFGPGTRLLVL.

This sequence joins TRBV6-1 and TRBJ1-4; 9 bases fit TRBD1. Trimming at V came to 3 bases and at J to 8 bases, leaving 13 bases not matched to a gene. The CDR3 consists of 17 residues. Germline assignment: CDR1 MNHNS and CDR2 SASEGT. CDR3 amino acids: CASSDPGQGRDWEKLFF. DNA of the CDR3: TGTGCCAGCAGTGACCCGGGACAGGGAAGAGATTGGGAAAAACTGTTTTTT.

The CDR3 DNA follows: TGTGCCAGTAGTATGCGGACATTGGCGAACACTGAAGCTTTCTTT. It yields the protein CASSMRTLANTEAFF. This chain uses TRBV19 with TRBJ1-1, with D maybe TRBD1 (5 bases). This CDR3 comprises 15 residues. V dropped 3 bases and J dropped 1 base, with 12 bases sitting between them. Germline V CDR1 and CDR2: LNHDA, SQIVND (reference sequence).

The gene calls are TRBV27 and TRBJ2-3; the D gene is possibly TRBD2 (6 bases). The length of the CDR3 is 16 residues. Germline-derived CDR1 and CDR2 are MNHEY and SMNVEV (reference sequence). The V end lost 5 bases, the J end lost 1 base, and 16 bases lay between the germline ends. The CDR3 here is CASSGGTRTGTDTQYF. CDR3 nucleotide sequence: TGTGCCAGCAGTGGGGGGACTCGTACCGGCACAGATACGCAGTATTTT.

This chain connects TRBV19 to TRBJ2-5; 11 bases match TRBD2. The trim removed 1 base at V and 5 bases at J, leaving 12 bases unmatched. The CDR3 sequence is 18 residues long. CDR1 is LNHDA and CDR2 is SQIVND in the germline V gene (reference sequence). The CDR3 nucleotides are TGTGCCAGTAGTATAGGCCAACTAGCGGGGGCCGGGGGGGAGACCCAGTACTTC. Translation: CASSIGQLAGAGGETQYF. Based on the CDR3 plus reference TRBV19 and TRBJ2-5, the full variable domain is DGGITQSPKYLFRKEGQNVTLSCEQNLNHDAMYWYRQDPGQGLRLIYYSQIVNDFQKGDIAEGYSVSREKKESFPLTVTSAQKNPTAFYLCASSIGQLAGAGGETQYFGPGTRLLVL.

V and J are TRBV19 and TRBJ2-2; 8 nucleotides line up with TRBD1. The length of the CDR3 is 16 residues. The V gene's germline CDR1 is LNHDA and CDR2 SQIVND (reference sequence). With V trimmed by 5 bases and J by 0 bases, 5 bases remained unmatched. DNA for the CDR3: TGTGCCAGTAGTTCACAGACAGGGGCGAACACCGGGGAGCTGTTTTTT. It codes for CASSSQTGANTGELFF. Combining the CDR3 with reference TRBV19 and TRBJ2-2 gives the whole variable domain DGGITQSPKYLFRKEGQNVTLSCEQNLNHDAMYWYRQDPGQGLRLIYYSQIVNDFQKGDIAEGYSVSREKKESFPLTVTSAQKNPTAFYLCASSSQTGANTGELFFGEGSRLTVL.

DNA for the CDR3: TGTGCCAGCAGCTCACCGGGACAGGGGGCTTATGGCTACACCTTC. Translation: CASSSPGQGAYGYTF. The J gene is TRBJ1-2, the V gene TRBV28; TRBD1 matches 12 bases. The CDR3 contains 15 residues. The trim removed 6 bases at V and 5 bases at J, leaving 7 bases unmatched. The V gene's germline CDR1 is MDHEN and CDR2 SYDVKM.

The chain joins TRBV28 to TRBJ1-1, with no clear D. The CDR3 loop spans 14 amino acids. The V end was cut by 4 bases, the J end by 0 bases, with 9 bases between. Germline CDR1 MDHEN, CDR2 SYDVKM. This chain's CDR3 is CASSSFNMNTEAFF. For the CDR3, the DNA is TGTGCCAGCAGTTCCTTTAACATGAACACTGAAGCTTTCTTT.

The chain carries TRBV4-2 and TRBJ2-1; 13 bases line up with TRBD2. Germline CDR1 is LGHNA and CDR2 is YNFKEQ. The J segment lost 5 bases and the V segment lost 4 bases, leaving 2 bases of the junction unmatched. The CDR3 contains 15 residues. CDR3 sequence (DNA): TGTGCCAGCAGCCCAGGACTAGCGGGGGACAATGAGCAGTTCTTC. It yields the protein CASSPGLAGDNEQFF.

The chain employs TRBV5-4 and TRBJ1-1, with 8 bases matching TRBD1. V shed 4 bases, J shed 4 bases, and the junction held 9 bases outside the gene matches. This CDR3 has 15 residues. Germline loops: CDR1 SGHNT, CDR2 YYREEE (reference sequence). The CDR3 sequence is CASSPDGTGSTEAFF. CDR3 nucleotides: TGTGCCAGCAGCCCGGACGGGACAGGATCCACTGAAGCTTTCTTT.

The chain combines TRBV5-1 with TRBJ2-1; 14 bases are shared with TRBD2. The CDR3 loop spans 16 amino acids. From germline, CDR1 is SGHRS and CDR2 YFSETQ. Germline trimming cut 3 bases from V and 3 bases from J; bases unmatched to any gene: 2. CDR3 sequence: CASSWGTSGGYNEQFF. CDR3 in DNA: TGCGCCAGCAGCTGGGGGACTAGCGGGGGCTACAATGAGCAGTTCTTC.

This sequence joins TRBV9 and TRBJ1-1, with D tentatively TRBD1 (5 bases). Germline CDR1 and CDR2: SGDLS and YYNGEE. Deletions cut 3 bases from V and 4 bases from J, with 19 bases between. This CDR3 contains 16 residues. The CDR3 bases are TGTGCCAGCAGCGCAGGGCGGGAATGGGGGAGCACTGAAGCTTTCTTT. It codes for CASSAGREWGSTEAFF.

The chain combines TRBV28 with TRBJ2-1; 9 bases fit TRBD1. The germline V gene encodes CDR1 MDHEN and CDR2 SYDVKM. The CDR3 loop spans 16 amino acids. V dropped 6 bases and J dropped 4; count of bases not matched to a gene: 10. CDR3 bases: TGTGCCAGCAGACCAACCGGGACAGGGATGTACAATGAGCAGTTCTTC. Its translation is CASRPTGTGMYNEQFF.

The chain has TRBV5-1 and TRBJ2-7; D remains ambiguous. Germline loops: CDR1 SGHRS, CDR2 YFSETQ. This CDR3 is 16 amino acids long. Trimming shortened V by 0 bases and J by 4 bases, and 17 bases separated the two germline ends. The CDR3 nucleotides are TGCGCCAGCAGCTTGGTACTGGGCCCGCGCCCGTACGAGCAGTACTTC. Residues: CASSLVLGPRPYEQYF.

This clone appeared once. The chain carries TRBV30 and TRBJ2-2; perhaps TRBD2 as D (5 bases). V shed 1 base and J shed 5 bases, with 5 bases lying between them. From germline, CDR1 is GTSNPN and CDR2 SVGIG (reference sequence). The CDR3 covers 12 residues. CDR3: CAWSAGTGELFF. The CDR3 nucleotides are TGTGCCTGGAGTGCGGGGACCGGGGAGCTGTTTTTT. Full variable domain (missing parts from reference TRBV30 and TRBJ2-2): SQTIHQWPATLVQPVGSPLSLECTVEGTSNPNLYWYRQAAGRGLQLLFYSVGIGQISSEVPQNLSASRPQDRQFILSSKKLLLSDSGFYLCAWSAGTGELFFGEGSRLTVL.

The V and J genes are TRBV5-4 and TRBJ1-3; D not certain. In germline, CDR1 is SGHNT, CDR2 YYREEE (reference sequence). V lost 0 bases and J 3 bases, leaving 10 bases between the germline ends. This CDR3 is built from 15 residues. CDR3 amino acids: CASSLGVGSGNTIYF. The CDR3 nucleotides are TGTGCCAGCAGCTTGGGGGTCGGGAGTGGAAACACCATATATTTT. Full variable domain (remainder filled in from reference TRBV5-4 and TRBJ1-3): ETGVTQSPTHLIKTRGQQVTLRCSSQSGHNTVSWYQQALGQGPQFIFQYYREEENGRGNFPPRFSGLQFPNYSSELNVNALELDDSALYLCASSLGVGSGNTIYFGEGSWLTVV.

This rearrangement joins TRBV28 to TRBJ2-1; D remains unclear. The CDR3 is made up of 14 amino acids. The germline V gene encodes CDR1 MDHEN and CDR2 SYDVKM. V was cut by 1 base and J by 0 bases, with 4 bases left in between. The DNA for the CDR3 is TGTGCCAGCAGTTTATTAGACTCCTACAATGAGCAGTTCTTC. This translates into CASSLLDSYNEQFF. Drawing the rest from reference TRBV28 and TRBJ2-1, the complete variable domain is DVKVTQSSRYLVKRTGEKVFLECVQDMDHENMFWYRQDPGLGLRLIYFSYDVKMKEKGDIPEGYSVSREKKERFSLILESASTNQTSMYLCASSLLDSYNEQFFGPGTRLTVL.

V is TRBV7-2 and J is TRBJ1-1; 7 positions match TRBD1. Trimming took 5 bases from V and 1 from J; bases not matched to a gene: 7. The CDR3 is 15 amino acids. Germline CDR1 is SGHTA and CDR2 is FQGNSA. The CDR3 loop reads CASSLSGGRNTEAFF. In DNA form, the CDR3 reads TGTGCCAGCAGCCTATCAGGGGGACGGAACACTGAAGCTTTCTTT.

The chain combines TRBV28 with TRBJ2-2; 7 bases agree with TRBD2. This CDR3 region has 14 residues. CDR1 MDHEN and CDR2 SYDVKM come from the germline V gene. The V and J ends lost 7 bases and 8 bases, in that order; junction bases with no gene match: 10. The CDR3 reads CASKAGALRGELFF. CDR3 nucleotides: TGTGCCAGCAAGGCGGGAGCCCTCAGGGGGGAGCTGTTTTTT.

The genes are TRBV12-3 or TRBV12-4 and TRBJ1-1; the D is unclear. The ends were cut back, 6 bases at V and 11 bases at J, with 19 bases in the middle. The CDR3 sequence is 13 residues long. CDR3 amino acids: CASRTTGSTSAFF. CDR3 nucleotides: TGTGCCAGCAGGACCACGGGGTCCACTTCGGCTTTCTTT.